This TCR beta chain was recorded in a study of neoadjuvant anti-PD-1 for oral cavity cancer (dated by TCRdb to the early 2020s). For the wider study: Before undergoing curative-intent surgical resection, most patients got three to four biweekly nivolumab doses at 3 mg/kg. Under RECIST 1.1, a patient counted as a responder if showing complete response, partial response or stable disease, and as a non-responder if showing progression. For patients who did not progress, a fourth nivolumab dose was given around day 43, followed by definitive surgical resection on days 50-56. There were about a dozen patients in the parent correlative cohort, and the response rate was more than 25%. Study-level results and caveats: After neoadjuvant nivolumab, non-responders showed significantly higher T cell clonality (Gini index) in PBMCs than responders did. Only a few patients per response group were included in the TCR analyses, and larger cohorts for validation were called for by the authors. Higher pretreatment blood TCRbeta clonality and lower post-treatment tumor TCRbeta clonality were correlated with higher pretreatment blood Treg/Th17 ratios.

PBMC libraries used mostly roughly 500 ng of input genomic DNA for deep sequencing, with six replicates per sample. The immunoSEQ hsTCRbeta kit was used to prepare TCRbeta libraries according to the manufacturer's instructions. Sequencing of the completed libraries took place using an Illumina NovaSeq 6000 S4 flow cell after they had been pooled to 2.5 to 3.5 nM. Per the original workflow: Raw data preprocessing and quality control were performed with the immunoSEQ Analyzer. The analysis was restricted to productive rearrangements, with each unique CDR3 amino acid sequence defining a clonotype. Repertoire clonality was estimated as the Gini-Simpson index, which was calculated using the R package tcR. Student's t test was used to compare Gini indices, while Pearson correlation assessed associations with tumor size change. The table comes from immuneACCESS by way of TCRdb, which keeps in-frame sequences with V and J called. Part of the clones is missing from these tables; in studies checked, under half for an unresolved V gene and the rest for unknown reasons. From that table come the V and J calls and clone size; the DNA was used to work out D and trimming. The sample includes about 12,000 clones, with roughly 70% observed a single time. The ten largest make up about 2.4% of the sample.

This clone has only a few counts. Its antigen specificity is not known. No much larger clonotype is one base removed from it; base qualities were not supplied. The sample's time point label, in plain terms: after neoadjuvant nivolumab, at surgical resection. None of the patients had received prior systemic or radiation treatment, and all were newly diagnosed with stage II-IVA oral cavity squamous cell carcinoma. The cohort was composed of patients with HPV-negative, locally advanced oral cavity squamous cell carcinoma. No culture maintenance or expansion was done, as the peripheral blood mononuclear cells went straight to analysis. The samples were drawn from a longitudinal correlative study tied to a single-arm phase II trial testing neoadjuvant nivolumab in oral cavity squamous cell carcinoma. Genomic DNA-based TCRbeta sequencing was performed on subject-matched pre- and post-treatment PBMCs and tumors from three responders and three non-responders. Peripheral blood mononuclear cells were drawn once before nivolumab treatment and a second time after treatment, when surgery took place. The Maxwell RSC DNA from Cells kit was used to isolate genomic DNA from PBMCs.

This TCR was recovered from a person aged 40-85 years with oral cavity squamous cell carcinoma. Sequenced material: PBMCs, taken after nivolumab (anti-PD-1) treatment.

Read as DNA, the sequence is TGCGCCAGCAGCCAAAAAGTAAGGGCCTTATCAGGGGTATACACTGAAGCTTTCTTT. This codes for CASSQKVRALSGVYTEAFF. The sequence links TRBV4-1 to TRBJ1-1; possibly the D gene is TRBD1, per 6 matching bases. V is cut by 2 bases and J by 3 bases, and the space between the germline ends is 25 bases. Sequences MGHRA (CDR1) and YSYEKL (CDR2) are obtained from the germline V gene. From the cysteine up to the phenylalanine, the CDR3 has a length of 19 residues. Only the CDR3 region is kept as DNA, spanning 57 bases read in frame from base 1.